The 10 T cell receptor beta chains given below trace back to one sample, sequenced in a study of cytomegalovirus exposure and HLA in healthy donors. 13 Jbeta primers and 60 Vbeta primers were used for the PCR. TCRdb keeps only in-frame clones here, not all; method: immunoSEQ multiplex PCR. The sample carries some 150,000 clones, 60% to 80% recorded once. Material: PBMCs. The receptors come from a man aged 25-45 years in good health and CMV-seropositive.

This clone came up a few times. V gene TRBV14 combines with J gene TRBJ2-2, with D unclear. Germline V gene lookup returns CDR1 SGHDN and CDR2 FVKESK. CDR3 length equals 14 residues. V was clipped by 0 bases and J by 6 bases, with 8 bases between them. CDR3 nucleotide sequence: TGTGCCAGCAGCCAAGATCATGGAGCCGGGGAGCTGTTTTTT. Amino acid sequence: CASSQDHGAGELFF.

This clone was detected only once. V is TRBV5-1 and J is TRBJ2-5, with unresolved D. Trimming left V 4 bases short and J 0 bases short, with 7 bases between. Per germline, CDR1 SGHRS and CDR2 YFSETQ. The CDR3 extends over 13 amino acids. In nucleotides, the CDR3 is TGCGCCAGCAGCCCGCGGAACCAAGAGACCCAGTACTTC. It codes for CASSPRNQETQYF.

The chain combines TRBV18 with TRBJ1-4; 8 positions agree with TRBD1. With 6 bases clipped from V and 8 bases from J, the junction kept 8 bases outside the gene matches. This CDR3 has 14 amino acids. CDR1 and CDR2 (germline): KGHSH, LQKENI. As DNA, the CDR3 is TGTGCCAGCTCCCTTCTGACAGGGGTGGAAAAACTGTTTTTT. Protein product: CASSLLTGVEKLFF.

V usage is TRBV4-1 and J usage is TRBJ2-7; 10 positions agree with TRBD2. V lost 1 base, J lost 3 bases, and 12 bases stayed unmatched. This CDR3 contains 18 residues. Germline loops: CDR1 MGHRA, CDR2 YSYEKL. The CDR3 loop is CASSQGLFAASGSYEQYF. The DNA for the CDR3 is TGCGCCAGCAGCCAAGGTTTATTTGCGGCTAGCGGGAGCTACGAGCAGTACTTC.

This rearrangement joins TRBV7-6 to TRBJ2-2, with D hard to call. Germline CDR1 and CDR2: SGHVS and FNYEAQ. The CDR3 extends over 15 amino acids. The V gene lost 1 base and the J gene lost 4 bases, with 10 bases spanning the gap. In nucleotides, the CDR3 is TGTGCCAGCAGCTTAGGCGTAGCACCCACCGGGGAGCTGTTTTTT. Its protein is CASSLGVAPTGELFF.

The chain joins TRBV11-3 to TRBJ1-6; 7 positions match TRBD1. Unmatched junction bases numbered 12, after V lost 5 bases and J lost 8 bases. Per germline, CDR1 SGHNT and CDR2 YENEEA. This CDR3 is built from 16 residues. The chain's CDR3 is CASSQHVTGSDSPLHF. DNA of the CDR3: TGTGCCAGCAGCCAACATGTGACAGGGTCGGATTCACCCCTCCACTTT.

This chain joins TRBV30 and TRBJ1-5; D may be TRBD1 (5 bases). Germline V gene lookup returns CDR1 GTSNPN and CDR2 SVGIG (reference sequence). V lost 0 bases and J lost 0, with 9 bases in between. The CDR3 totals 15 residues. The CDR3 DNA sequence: TGTGCCTGGAGTGTCCGAAGGGGTAGCAATCAGCCCCAGCATTTT. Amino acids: CAWSVRRGSNQPQHF. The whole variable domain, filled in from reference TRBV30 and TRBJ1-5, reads SQTIHQWPATLVQPVGSPLSLECTVEGTSNPNLYWYRQAAGRGLQLLFYSVGIGQISSEVPQNLSASRPQDRQFILSSKKLLLSDSGFYLCAWSVRRGSNQPQHFGDGTRLSIL.

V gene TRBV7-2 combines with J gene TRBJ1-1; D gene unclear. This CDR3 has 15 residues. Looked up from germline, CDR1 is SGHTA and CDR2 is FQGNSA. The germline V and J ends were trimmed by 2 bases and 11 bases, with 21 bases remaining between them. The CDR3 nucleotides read TGTGCCAGCAGCTTATTAGTGGGGATATTCCCGGGGGCTTTCTTT. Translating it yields CASSLLVGIFPGAFF. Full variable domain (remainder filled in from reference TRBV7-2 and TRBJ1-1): GAGVSQSPSNKVTEKGKDVELRCDPISGHTALYWYRQSLGQGLEFLIYFQGNSAPDKSGLPSDRFSAERTGGSVSTLTIQRTQQEDSAVYLCASSLLVGIFPGAFFGQGTRLTVV.

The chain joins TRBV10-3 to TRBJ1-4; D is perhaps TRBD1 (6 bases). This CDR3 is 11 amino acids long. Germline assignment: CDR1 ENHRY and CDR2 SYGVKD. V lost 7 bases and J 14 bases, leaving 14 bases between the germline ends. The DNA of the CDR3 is TGTGCCATCATTACCGGGACATGGCTGTTTTTT. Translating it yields CAIITGTWLFF.

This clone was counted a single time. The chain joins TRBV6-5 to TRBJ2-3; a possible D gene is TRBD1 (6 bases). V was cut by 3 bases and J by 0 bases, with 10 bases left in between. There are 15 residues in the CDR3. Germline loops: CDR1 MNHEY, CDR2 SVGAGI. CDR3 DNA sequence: TGTGCCAGCAGTTATGGGGACATTAGCACAGATACGCAGTATTTT. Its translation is CASSYGDISTDTQYF.